By share, the clone carrying this TCR beta chain ranks as medium-sized (0.01 to 0.1%). The source of the sample is a study of prognosis after radiotherapy for stage I lung cancer. For the study at large: The enrollment of patients with stage I non-small cell lung cancer occurred between April 2018 and 2019. Radiotherapy: SBRT, 3 to 5 fractions, biologically effective dose at least 100 Gy. After radiotherapy, distant metastases were seen in a handful of patients (median 7 months), and no significant progression was seen in roughly 15.

Amplification of TCR beta CDR3 from genomic DNA used two-round multiplex PCR. Primers (each specific to one TRBV or TRBJ gene) were used in first-round PCR. PCR's second round employed universal primers. MiXCR was run by TCRdb on the multiplex PCR reads, yielding one entry per CDR3 protein. The sample records 20,000 to 25,000 distinct CDR3 sequences, 35% to 45% being singletons. The source material was PBMCs, sampled before or after stereotactic body radiation therapy (not recorded which). This receptor was taken from a donor at least 50 years old with non-small cell lung cancer.

The DNA for the CDR3 is TGTGCCAGTAGTATAGGACAGAATAATTCACCCCTCCACTTT. Its protein is CASSIGQNNSPLHF. The chain carries TRBV19 and TRBJ1-6; D possibly corresponds to TRBD1 (5 bases). V shed 1 base and J shed 5 bases, with 6 bases lying between them. Germline CDR1 is LNHDA and CDR2 is SQIVND (reference sequence). The CDR3 consists of 14 residues.